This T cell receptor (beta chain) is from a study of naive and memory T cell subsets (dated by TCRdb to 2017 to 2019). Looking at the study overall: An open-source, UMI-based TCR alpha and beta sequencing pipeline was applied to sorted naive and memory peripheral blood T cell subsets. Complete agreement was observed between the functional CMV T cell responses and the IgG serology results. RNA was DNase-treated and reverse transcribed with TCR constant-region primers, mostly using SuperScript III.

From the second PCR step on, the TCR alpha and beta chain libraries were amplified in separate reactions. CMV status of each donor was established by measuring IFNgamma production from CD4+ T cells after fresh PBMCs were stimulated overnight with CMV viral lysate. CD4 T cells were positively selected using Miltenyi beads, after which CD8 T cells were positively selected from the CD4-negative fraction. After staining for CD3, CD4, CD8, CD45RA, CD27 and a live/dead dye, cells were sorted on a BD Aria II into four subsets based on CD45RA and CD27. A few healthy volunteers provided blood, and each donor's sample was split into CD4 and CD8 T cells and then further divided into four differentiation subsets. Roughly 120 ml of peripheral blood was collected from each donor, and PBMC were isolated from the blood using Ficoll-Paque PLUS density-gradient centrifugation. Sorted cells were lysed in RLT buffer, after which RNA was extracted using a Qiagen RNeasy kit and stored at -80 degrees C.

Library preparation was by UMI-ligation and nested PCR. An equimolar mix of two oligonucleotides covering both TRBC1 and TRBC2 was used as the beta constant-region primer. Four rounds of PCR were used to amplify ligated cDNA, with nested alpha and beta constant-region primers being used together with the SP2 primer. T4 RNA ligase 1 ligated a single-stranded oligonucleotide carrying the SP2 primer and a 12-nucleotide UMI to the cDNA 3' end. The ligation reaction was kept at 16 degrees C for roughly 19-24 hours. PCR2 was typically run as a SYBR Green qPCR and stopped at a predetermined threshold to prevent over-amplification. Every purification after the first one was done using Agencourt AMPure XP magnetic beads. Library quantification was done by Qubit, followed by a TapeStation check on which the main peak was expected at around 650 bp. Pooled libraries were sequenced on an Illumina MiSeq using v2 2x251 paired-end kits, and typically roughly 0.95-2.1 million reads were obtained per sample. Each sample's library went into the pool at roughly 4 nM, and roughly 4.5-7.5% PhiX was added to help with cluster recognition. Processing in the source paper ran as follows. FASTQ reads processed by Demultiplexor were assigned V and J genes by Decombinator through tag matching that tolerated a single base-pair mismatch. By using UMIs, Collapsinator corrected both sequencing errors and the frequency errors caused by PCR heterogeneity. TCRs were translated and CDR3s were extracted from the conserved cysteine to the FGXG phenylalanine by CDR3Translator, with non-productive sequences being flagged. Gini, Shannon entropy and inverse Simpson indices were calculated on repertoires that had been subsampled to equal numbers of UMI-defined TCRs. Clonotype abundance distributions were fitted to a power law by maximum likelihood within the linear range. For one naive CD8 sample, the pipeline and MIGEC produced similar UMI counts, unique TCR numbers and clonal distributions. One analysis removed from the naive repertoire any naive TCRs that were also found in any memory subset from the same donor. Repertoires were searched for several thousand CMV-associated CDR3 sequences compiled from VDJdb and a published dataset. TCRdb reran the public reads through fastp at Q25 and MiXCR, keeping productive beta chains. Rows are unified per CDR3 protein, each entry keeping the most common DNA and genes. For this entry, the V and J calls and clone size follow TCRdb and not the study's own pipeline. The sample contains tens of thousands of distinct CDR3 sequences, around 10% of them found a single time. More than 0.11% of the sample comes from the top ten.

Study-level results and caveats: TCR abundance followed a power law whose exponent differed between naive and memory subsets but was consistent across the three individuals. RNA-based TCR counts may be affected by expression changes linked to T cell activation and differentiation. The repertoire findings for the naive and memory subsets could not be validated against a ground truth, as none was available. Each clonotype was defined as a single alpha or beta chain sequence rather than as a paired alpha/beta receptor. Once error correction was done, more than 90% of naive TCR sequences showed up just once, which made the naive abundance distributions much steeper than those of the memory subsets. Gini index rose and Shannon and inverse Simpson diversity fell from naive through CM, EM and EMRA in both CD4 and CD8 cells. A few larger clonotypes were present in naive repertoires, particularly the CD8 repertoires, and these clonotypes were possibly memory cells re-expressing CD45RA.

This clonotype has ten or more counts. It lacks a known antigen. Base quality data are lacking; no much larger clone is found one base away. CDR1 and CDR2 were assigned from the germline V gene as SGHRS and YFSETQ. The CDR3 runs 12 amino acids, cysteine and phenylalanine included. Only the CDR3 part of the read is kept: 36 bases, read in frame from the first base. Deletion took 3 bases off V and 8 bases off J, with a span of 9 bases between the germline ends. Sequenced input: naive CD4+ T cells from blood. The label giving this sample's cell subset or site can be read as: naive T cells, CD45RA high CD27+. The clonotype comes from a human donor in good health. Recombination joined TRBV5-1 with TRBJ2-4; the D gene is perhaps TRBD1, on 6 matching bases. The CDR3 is CASSSQGYIQYF. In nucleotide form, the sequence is TGCGCCAGCAGCTCCCAGGGGTACATTCAGTACTTC. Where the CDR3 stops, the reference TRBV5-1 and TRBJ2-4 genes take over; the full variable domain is KAGVTQTPRYLIKTRGQQVTLSCSPISGHRSVSWYQQTPGQGLQFLFEYFSETQRNKGNFPGRFSGRQFSNSRSEMNVSTLELGDSALYLCASSSQGYIQYFGAGTRLSVL.